Included here is one T cell receptor beta chain sequence, with context. Its antigen is not known. Germline is not matched at one junction end, which may reflect a read error. Assay used: immunoSEQ multiplex PCR; TCRdb lists only in-frame clones, some missing. The sample consists of under 1,500 clones, 78% of them appearing once. This sample is part of a study of T cells after posttransplantation cyclophosphamide. Whole-study results and caveats: Later post-transplant blood repertoires were often dominated by donor CD8+ memory clones. TRB overlap between skin or GI tissue T cells and blood was limited. Recipient CMV seropositivity and CMV reactivation strongly tracked TRB clonality.

Cyclophosphamide on days +3 and +4 followed busulfan-fludarabine conditioning and a marrow graft. The sequence derives from a female patient aged 60 to 70 who received an allogeneic stem cell transplant from an unrelated donor, was CMV-positive, and had acute GVHD only. The graft donor may have contributed some T cells. Here the sequenced sample was PBMCs, taken more than 220 days after allogeneic stem cell transplant with posttransplant cyclophosphamide.

The CDR3 is CASSRGLAASRVF. CDR3 bases: TGTGCCAGCAGCCGGGGACTAGCGGCCAGTAGAGTCTTC. V and J are TRBV7-8 and TRBJ2-1, with 11 bases aligning to TRBD2. Germline V gene sequence: CDR1 SGHVS, CDR2 FQNEAQ. The CDR3 has 13 amino acids.